The sequence of this T cell receptor beta chain was determined in a study of CD8+CD57+ T cells in acquired aplastic anemia. Findings and limits, study-wide: Between patients and controls, CD8+ Simpson's diversity did not vary significantly.

Profiles of TCR beta VDJ and CDR3 were generated from a genomic DNA template. TCRdb processed the reads anew with MiXCR; each CDR3 protein has one entry. The sample includes 250,000 to 350,000 distinct CDR3 sequences, about 56% of them seen just once. The germline V gene has CDR1 SGHTA and CDR2 FQGNSA. Trimming removed 2 bases at V and 0 bases at J, with 10 bases between. This CDR3 region has 15 residues. Concerning this clonotype: The target antigen is unknown.

The clonotype comes from a human donor with severe aplastic anemia or a healthy control (not recorded which). The rearrangement links TRBV7-2 to TRBJ1-1, with D possibly matching TRBD1 (5 bases). Source material: sorted CD4+, CD8+, or CD8+CD57+ T cells (not recorded which) from PBMCs. DNA of the CDR3: TGTGCCAGCAGCTTACAGGGCGACCTGAACACTGAAGCTTTCTTT. Amino acid sequence: CASSLQGDLNTEAFF.